This TCR beta chain was recorded in a study of T cells after yellow fever vaccination (dated by TCRdb to about 2019). In terms of the full investigation: The SMART-Seq v4 Ultra Low Input RNA kit was used to prepare libraries from fractions with low cell numbers. To track T-cell clones before and after primary and booster YFV17D yellow fever vaccination, bulk TCR alpha and beta repertoires were sequenced longitudinally. Bulk PBMC replicates and cell subsets were isolated from blood drawn at multiple timepoints before and after both primary and secondary immunization. Two healthy male donors, one aged 18 to 30 and one aged 30 to 40 years, made up the cohort.

TCR cDNA was made using 5'RACE template switching, a step that added a universal primer site and unique molecular identifiers. Priming of cDNA synthesis was performed from both the TCR alpha and TCR beta constant segments. Two PCR steps were used to amplify libraries, with sample barcodes and sequencing adapters being added in the second step. Sequencing of the libraries was done on either Illumina HiSeq 2500 (2x100 bp) or NovaSeq (2x150 bp). The study's own analysis went as follows. Demultiplexing of reads and collapsing into UMI consensus sequences were performed with MIGEC, and V(D)J alignment was carried out with MiXCR. Vaccine-responding clonotypes were defined with edgeR using replicate PBMC samples, requiring FDR below 0.01 and a log2 fold change above 5 up to day 15. Bulk clonotypes were assigned CD4 or CD8 identity according to which sequenced CD4 or CD8 repertoire held them at higher abundance. TCRdb trimmed the raw reads at Q25, called clones with MiXCR and kept productive beta chains. For every CDR3 protein sequence, its rows merge into one entry that carries the most common genes and DNA. None of the V and J calls come from the authors' own analysis; TCRdb made them. The sample table records 200,000 to 300,000 distinct CDR3 sequences; around 6.7% of these occur just once. The ten largest clones capture approximately 0.99% of the sample.

To note about this clonotype: The antigen this receptor binds is unknown. Base qualities are not at hand, and no much larger clone is one base apart.

In the paper's terms, the treatment or condition label means: live attenuated yellow fever vaccine strain. PBMCs were isolated from peripheral blood using a standard Ficoll-Paque protocol. CD4 and CD8 T-cell fractions were isolated with Dynabeads CD4 and CD8 positive selection kits. TriZol was used to extract RNA from bulk PBMCs, CD4 and CD8 fractions, and dextramer-positive and dextramer-negative fractions. The CDR3 numbers 15 residues from cysteine through phenylalanine. CDR3 DNA is the only sequence kept; it has 45 bases, read in frame from the first base. Reading the germline V gene gives CDR1 SGHTA and CDR2 FQGNSA. V was cut back by 6 bases and J by 3 bases, leaving a gap of 16 bases between them. Results the study describes overall, beyond this receptor: A small share of clonotypes occurred in both CD4 and CD8 compartments, likely arising from convergent recombination. Compared with the primary T-cell response, the secondary T-cell response was weaker but faster, peaking on day 5 rather than day 15. Because only a couple of donors were included in the study, the extent to which the findings can be generalized is limited. Because abundant contaminating clonotypes from the bulk population could be contained in FACS-sorted repertoires, computational filtering was required. After the booster, most clones that had expanded after primary vaccination were detected again (over 95% of CD4 and around 88% of CD8), suggesting broad maintenance of memory.

The starting material was CD4+ T cells sorted from PBMCs, obtained on the day of the yellow fever booster vaccination. The TCR sequence derives from a young man who received the YFV17D yellow fever vaccine. Recombination connected TRBV7-2 to TRBJ2-3, with the D segment possibly TRBD1 or TRBD2, each aligning over 5 bases. The encoded CDR3 is CASSREIWGTDTQYF. The sequenced DNA is TGTGCCAGCAGTCGGGAAATCTGGGGGACAGATACGCAGTATTTT.